Listed below are T cell receptor beta chains from one sample, sequenced in a study of T cell clones after liver transplantation. Here immunoSEQ multiplex PCR was the method, and the copy in TCRdb shows in-frame clones only, minus some. The sample includes around 20,000 clones, around nine tenths of them seen just once. The sample was CD8+ T cells from blood, taken before liver transplant. The receptors derive from a human donor who received a liver transplant. Each CDR3 is given with its conserved first and last residue. D genes are given only for firm matches. Clone size is shown for a subset of rows, as once, few, many or a class of expanded clone.

j_call | v_call | d_call | clone_size | cdr3_nt | cdr3_aa
TRBJ1-1 | TRBV19 | - | few | TGTGCCAGTAGTATAGGGGGCGGGGGAGAAGCTTTCTTT | CASSIGGGGEAFF
TRBJ2-1 | TRBV27 | - | - | TGTGCCAGCAGTTTGCTAGGAAATGAGCAGTTCTTC | CASSLLGNEQFF
TRBJ2-1 | TRBV27 | TRBD2 | - | TGTGCCAGCAGTGGAACTAGCGGGGCAGATAATGAGCAGTTCTTC | CASSGTSGADNEQFF
TRBJ2-4 | TRBV7-9 | - | - | TGTGCCAGCAGCTTAGACGACATTCAGTACTTC | CASSLDDIQYF
TRBJ2-1 | TRBV27 | - | few | TGTGCCAGCAGTTTAGATACGGCGTTCGATGAGCAGTTCTTC | CASSLDTAFDEQFF
TRBJ2-7 | TRBV5-8 | TRBD1 | - | TGTGCCAGCAGCTGGGGACAGGGAAACTACGAGCAGTACTTC | CASSWGQGNYEQYF
TRBJ1-1 | TRBV7-9 | - | - | TGTGCCAGCAGCCCGGTAATGACAGCTGCTGAAGCTTTCTTT | CASSPVMTAAEAFF
TRBJ2-7 | TRBV11-2 | - | - | TGTGCCAGCAGCTTAGTTGCTTTACCCTACGAGCAGTACTTC | CASSLVALPYEQYF
TRBJ2-7 | TRBV5-2 | - | - | TGCGCCAGCAGCCACCAACGCGGCGAGCAGTACTTC | CASSHQRGEQYF
TRBJ2-1 | TRBV7-3 | - | - | TGTGCCAGCAGCCCTGTGGGCGGCAATGAGCAGTTCTTC | CASSPVGGNEQFF
TRBJ2-1 | TRBV4-2 | TRBD2 | - | TGTGCCAGCAGCCCATCGGGACTAGCGGAGTACAATGAGCAGTTCTTC | CASSPSGLAEYNEQFF
TRBJ2-1 | TRBV7-9 | TRBD2 | - | TGTGCCAGCAGCTTTAGCGGGAGCTCCTACAATGAGCAGTTCTTC | CASSFSGSSYNEQFF
TRBJ2-1 | TRBV7-9 | TRBD2 | - | TGTGCCAGCAGAGTCGCGCTAGCGGGCGACAATGAGCAGTTCTTC | CASRVALAGDNEQFF
TRBJ1-1 | TRBV28 | - | - | TGTGCCAGCAGTCCATCCGTGAACACTGAAGCTTTCTTT | CASSPSVNTEAFF
TRBJ2-7 | TRBV7-9 | TRBD2 | once | TGTGCCAGCAGCTTAGGACTAGCGGGGCTTTCTAATCTCGAGCAGTACTTC | CASSLGLAGLSNLEQYF
TRBJ2-5 | TRBV29-1 | - | - | TGCAGCGTCAACCCGCGGGGGCTCCAAGAGACCCAGTACTTC | CSVNPRGLQETQYF
TRBJ1-2 | TRBV6-5 | - | - | TGTGCCAGCAGTCATGACTCTTATCGGGGCTATGGCTACACCTTC | CASSHDSYRGYGYTF
TRBJ1-2 | TRBV4-1 | TRBD1 | - | TGCGCCAGCAGCCTTGGGACAGCCCCCTCCTATGGCTACACCTTC | CASSLGTAPSYGYTF
TRBJ2-7 | TRBV5-1 | - | - | TGCGCCAGCAGCGTAGGGGGGTTTTACGAGCAGTACTTC | CASSVGGFYEQYF
TRBJ1-3 | TRBV6-5 | - | - | TGTGCCAGCAGTTACGGACGGGAGACTGGAAACACCATATATTTT | CASSYGRETGNTIYF
TRBJ2-3 | TRBV29-1 | - | - | TGCAGCGTTGAAGATTGGAGCGGACCCACAGATACGCAGTATTTT | CSVEDWSGPTDTQYF
TRBJ2-7 | TRBV29-1 | - | - | TGCAGCGTTGAAGGACTTTCCTACGAGCAGTACTTC | CSVEGLSYEQYF
TRBJ1-2 | TRBV14 | - | once | TGTGCCAGCAGCCAAGATGAGGGTTTCGTCTATGGCTACACCTTC | CASSQDEGFVYGYTF
TRBJ2-7 | TRBV13 | TRBD2 | - | TGTGCCAGCAGCCCCGCAGGGACTAGCGGGACTTACGAGCAGTACTTC | CASSPAGTSGTYEQYF
TRBJ2-7 | TRBV28 | - | - | TGTGCCAGCAGTTGGGCTTTTCTCAGCTCCTACGAGCAGTACTTC | CASSWAFLSSYEQYF
TRBJ2-7 | TRBV27 | TRBD2 | - | TGTGCCAGCAGTTCCATTCTAGCGGGAGGACCCTACGAGCAGTACTTC | CASSSILAGGPYEQYF
TRBJ2-3 | TRBV28 | TRBD2 | once | TGTGCCAGCAGTTCCTCACTAGCGGGAGCGGTCACAGATACGCAGTATTTT | CASSSSLAGAVTDTQYF
TRBJ1-4 | TRBV5-6 | - | - | TGTGCCAGCAGCCTTGGGGCGGGACTCGGTGAAAAACTGTTTTTT | CASSLGAGLGEKLFF
TRBJ2-5 | TRBV7-9 | TRBD1 | - | TGTGCCAGCAGCGCCCGTGAGGGGGCATGGGAGACCCAGTACTTC | CASSAREGAWETQYF
TRBJ2-3 | TRBV7-9 | TRBD2 | - | TGTGCCAGCAGCTTAGTAGCGGGAGACCCAGATACGCAGTATTTT | CASSLVAGDPDTQYF
TRBJ1-3 | TRBV9 | - | - | TGTGCCAGCAGCGTAGGGCAGAGCTCTGGAAACACCATATATTTT | CASSVGQSSGNTIYF
TRBJ2-1 | TRBV6-5 | - | - | TGTGCCAGCAGTTACTCTTATGGCGCCGTCAATGAGCAGTTCTTC | CASSYSYGAVNEQFF
TRBJ2-6 | TRBV9 | - | - | TGTGCCAGCAGCGTACGATACAGGGATGCTGGGGCCAACGTCCTGACTTTC | CASSVRYRDAGANVLTF
TRBJ2-3 | TRBV5-1 | - | - | TGCGCCAGCAGCCCTACCATTCCGGGAGCTGAAGATACGCAGTATTTT | CASSPTIPGAEDTQYF
TRBJ2-7 | TRBV29-1 | - | - | TGCAGCGTGTGGGACGCCCATCTGGGGGAGCAGTACTTC | CSVWDAHLGEQYF
TRBJ2-7 | TRBV7-2 | - | - | TGTGCCAGCAGCTTAGGCCCCAGGGGGCGGGAGCCCGCCTACGAGCAGTACTTC | CASSLGPRGREPAYEQYF
TRBJ1-2 | TRBV27 | TRBD1 | - | TGTGCCAGCAGTTTTGGGGGACAGGCGGGCTATGGCTACACCTTC | CASSFGGQAGYGYTF
TRBJ1-1 | TRBV9 | - | - | TGTGCCAGCAGCGTAGGTTCAGGGGCGACTGAAGCTTTCTTT | CASSVGSGATEAFF
TRBJ1-2 | TRBV29-1 | TRBD1 | few | TGCAGCGTTCCCGGACAGGACGCCTTC | CSVPGQDAF
TRBJ2-1 | TRBV27 | TRBD2 | once | TGTGCCAGCAGCCTTATCCCCCAGCGGGAGGTGTACAATGAGCAGTTCTTC | CASSLIPQREVYNEQFF
TRBJ2-7 | TRBV28 | - | - | TGTGCCAGCAGTTTTGGCAGGTCCTACGAGCAGTACTTC | CASSFGRSYEQYF
TRBJ2-1 | TRBV7-9 | - | - | TGTGCCAGCAGCTTAGACATACCTACCTACAATGAGCAGTTCTTC | CASSLDIPTYNEQFF
TRBJ1-1 | TRBV7-3 | TRBD1 | - | TGTGCCAGCAGCTTAACGAGGGACAGGGGTGAAGCTTTCTTT | CASSLTRDRGEAFF